Listed here are 16 T cell receptor beta chains from one sample, sequenced in a study of shared clonotypes between healthy human individuals. Assay used: immunoSEQ multiplex PCR; TCRdb lists only in-frame clones, some missing. The data show 2 million to 2.5 million clones, 95% seen once. Source material: naive CD4+ T cells sorted from blood. Indicated subset: CD45RA+ positively selected. Receptor source: a man aged 18 to 29 in good health.

The DNA for the CDR3 is TGTGCCAGCAGTACTAGCTCCCAGGGGGCAGACGAGCAGTACTTC. Encoded protein: CASSTSSQGADEQYF. The chain carries TRBV28 and TRBJ2-7, with 8 bases identical to TRBD1. The junction had 11 bases not matched to a gene; V was cut back by 5 bases and J by 5 bases. Germline values: CDR1 MDHEN, CDR2 SYDVKM. This CDR3 spans 15 amino acids.

J is TRBJ1-2 and V is TRBV6-1, with TRBD1 as a possible D gene (6 bases). CDR3 length equals 14 residues. Looked up from germline, CDR1 is MNHNS and CDR2 is SASEGT. V was shortened by 5 bases and J by 2 bases, with 12 bases between the two germline ends. For the CDR3, the DNA is TGTGCCAGCAGTCCAGGGGCGCTCAACTATGGCTACACCTTC. This sequence encodes CASSPGALNYGYTF.

The chain is built from TRBV5-1 and TRBJ1-1; possibly TRBD1 for D (6 bases). Trimming removed 4 bases from V and 1 base from J, with 14 bases in between. The CDR3 consists of 15 residues. Germline V CDR1 and CDR2: SGHRS, YFSETQ. CDR3 amino acids: CASSPLGQRNTEAFF. CDR3 DNA sequence: TGCGCCAGCAGCCCTTTAGGACAGAGGAACACTGAAGCTTTCTTT.

The chain is built from TRBV2 and TRBJ2-7; maybe TRBD2 (5 bases). There are 13 residues in the CDR3. With 5 bases removed from V and 7 bases from J, the gap between germline ends came to 15 bases. The germline V gene encodes CDR1 SNHLY and CDR2 FYNNEI. In nucleotides, the CDR3 is TGTGCCAGCAGTTTTGGACCTCCGGGGGAGCAGTACTTC. This translates into CASSFGPPGEQYF.

CDR3 sequence reads: CAWTPPRGRNTEAFF. CDR3 bases: TGTGCCTGGACCCCCCCCCGAGGCCGTAACACTGAAGCTTTCTTT. This chain joins TRBV30 and TRBJ1-1; the D is unclear. The V and J ends lost 4 bases and 2 bases respectively, with 17 bases between them. This CDR3 has 15 residues. CDR1 is GTSNPN, CDR2 SVGIG, per germline (reference sequence).

The chain links TRBV27 to TRBJ1-1; TRBD1 agrees at 9 bases. The CDR3 is 14 amino acids. V shed 3 bases, J shed 6 bases, and the junction held 5 bases outside the gene matches. CDR1 and CDR2 from the germline V gene are MNHEY and SMNVEV (reference sequence). The chain's CDR3 is CASSLDRGIAEAFF. The DNA of the CDR3 is TGTGCCAGCAGTTTGGACAGGGGAATCGCTGAAGCTTTCTTT.

CDR3 nucleotides: TGTGCCAGCAGCCAAAGATACAGCATCACCTCTGGAAACACCATATATTTT. Translated, it gives CASSQRYSITSGNTIYF. The chain couples TRBV7-9 to TRBJ1-3; D is unclear. Looked up from germline, CDR1 is SEHNR and CDR2 is FQNEAQ (reference sequence). V was trimmed by 5 bases and J by 0 bases, leaving 17 bases between them. The CDR3 runs 17 residues.

The chain recombines TRBV5-1 with TRBJ1-2; D remains ambiguous. Germline V gene data show CDR1 as SGHRS and CDR2 as YFSETQ. V was shortened by 3 bases and J by 2 bases, with 8 bases between the two germline ends. The CDR3 sequence is 13 residues long. CDR3 protein: CASSSSRNYGYTF. CDR3 bases: TGCGCCAGCAGCTCGAGCAGGAACTATGGCTACACCTTC.

V is TRBV30 and J is TRBJ2-7; 9 bases match TRBD1. With V trimmed by 2 bases and J by 1 base, 12 bases remained unmatched. Germline V gene data show CDR1 as GTSNPN and CDR2 as SVGIG (reference sequence). This CDR3 has 17 amino acids. The CDR3 region has the DNA TGTGCCTGGAGTAGGGGACAGGGATACCGGCCTTCCTACGAGCAGTACTTC. Protein: CAWSRGQGYRPSYEQYF.

The V gene is TRBV10-3, the J gene TRBJ2-1, with D possibly TRBD2 on 6 matching bases. The CDR3 runs 16 residues. The ends were cut back, 7 bases at V and 5 bases at J, with 21 bases in the middle. Germline V gene data show CDR1 as ENHRY and CDR2 as SYGVKD. DNA for the CDR3: TGTGCCATCACTCCTGGGAGGTTGGGGGTGAACAATGAGCAGTTCTTC. Translated, it gives CAITPGRLGVNNEQFF.

This rearrangement joins TRBV30 to TRBJ2-3, with D possibly TRBD1 on 5 matching bases. V lost 1 base and J lost 5, with 13 bases in between. This CDR3 has 14 amino acids. The germline gives CDR1 GTSNPN, CDR2 SVGIG (reference sequence). The CDR3 nucleotides read TGTGCCTGGAGTGGACAGACAGTGGGAGATACGCAGTATTTT. Residues: CAWSGQTVGDTQYF.

To note about this clone: Other nucleotide sequences from this sample produce the same CDR3. This chain joins TRBV6-6 and TRBJ2-3, with no clear D. CDR3 size: 13 residues. Germline CDR1 is MNHNY and CDR2 is SVGAGI (reference sequence). Trimming shortened V by 2 bases and J by 3 bases, and 6 bases separated the two germline ends. The CDR3 nucleotides read TGTGCCAGCAGTTACCCCGGTACAGATACGCAGTATTTT. Amino acid sequence: CASSYPGTDTQYF.

This clone was seen a single time. V and J are TRBV18 and TRBJ2-7, with D tentatively TRBD2 (7 bases). CDR1 and CDR2 from the germline V gene are KGHSH and LQKENI. Trimming stripped 2 bases from V and 3 bases from J, with 17 bases between. CDR3 length: 16 amino acids. Here the CDR3 reads CASSPTGGGGNYEQYF. The CDR3 nucleotides are TGTGCCAGCTCACCAACCGGGGGAGGGGGGAACTACGAGCAGTACTTC.

This sequence joins TRBV7-9 and TRBJ2-1, with 7 bases that match TRBD1. The CDR3 is made up of 15 amino acids. Germline V gene data show CDR1 as SEHNR and CDR2 as FQNEAQ (reference sequence). The junction had 9 bases not matched to a gene; V was cut back by 5 bases and J by 5 bases. This chain's CDR3 is CASSPRQGGHNEQFF. The DNA for the CDR3 is TGTGCCAGCAGCCCCCGACAGGGTGGGCACAATGAGCAGTTCTTC.

The V and J genes are TRBV25-1 and TRBJ2-2; D is tentatively TRBD1 or TRBD2 (5 bases each). In germline, CDR1 is MGHDK, CDR2 SYGVNS. V was clipped by 2 bases and J by 0 bases, with 7 bases between them. This CDR3 comprises 15 residues. CDR3 DNA sequence: TGTGCCAGCAGTGAAGGGGGACCGAACACCGGGGAGCTGTTTTTT. This translates into CASSEGGPNTGELFF.

This sequence joins TRBV16 and TRBJ1-6; D gene ambiguous. Trimming removed 4 bases from V and 7 bases from J, with 11 bases in between. Germline assignment: CDR1 KGHSY and CDR2 FQNENV. The CDR3 is 14 residues long. CDR3 in DNA: TGTGCCAGCAGCCCCGGCAGGCTGAATTCACCCCTCCACTTT. The encoded protein is CASSPGRLNSPLHF.